This entry lists 19 T cell receptor beta chains sequenced from one sample in a study of blood T cell repertoires in COVID-19. Some clones are missing from TCRdb's copy, which holds only in-frame ones; the method was immunoSEQ multiplex PCR. The sample carries some 300,000 clones, nearly 90% recorded once. Sequencing was carried out using peripheral blood. The receptors were gathered from a woman aged 40 to 49 with COVID-19, enrolled during active disease.

V gene TRBV9 combines with J gene TRBJ1-1, with D possibly being TRBD1 (6 bases). Trimming shortened V by 6 bases and J by 2 bases, and 17 bases separated the two germline ends. The CDR3 is 15 residues long. CDR1 SGDLS and CDR2 YYNGEE come from the germline V gene. CDR3 in amino acids: CASTPGVQGNTEAFF. CDR3 DNA sequence: TGTGCCAGCACCCCAGGGGTTCAGGGTAACACTGAAGCTTTCTTT.

The V and J genes are TRBV28 and TRBJ1-6; D is unclear. The CDR3 length is 14 residues. From germline, CDR1 is MDHEN and CDR2 SYDVKM. V lost 5 bases and J 0 bases, leaving 5 bases between the germline ends. DNA for the CDR3: TGTGCCAGCAGTGGGAGCTCCTATAATTCACCCCTCCACTTT. Protein product: CASSGSSYNSPLHF.

The chain carries TRBV18 and TRBJ1-5; the match to TRBD1 covers 7 bases. CDR1 KGHSH and CDR2 LQKENI come from the germline V gene. J gave up 7 bases and V 1 base, and 7 bases lay outside the gene matches. The CDR3 extends over 15 amino acids. The CDR3 coding sequence is TGTGCCAGCTCACCACTTGCGACAGGGCCGCAGCCCCAGCATTTT. Translating it yields CASSPLATGPQPQHF.

The chain links TRBV18 to TRBJ1-6, with 8 bases matching TRBD1. V shed 3 bases and J 7 bases; nucleotides not matched to a gene: 5. CDR3 length equals 15 residues. The germline V gene has CDR1 KGHSH and CDR2 LQKENI. CDR3 coding DNA: TGTGCCAGCTCACCGCGGACAGGGCTCAATTCACCCCTCCACTTT. Its protein is CASSPRTGLNSPLHF. The variable domain in full, completed from reference TRBV18 and TRBJ1-6, reads NAGVMQNPRHLVRRRGQEARLRCSPMKGHSHVYWYRQLPEEGLKFMVYLQKENIIDESGMPKERFSAEFPKEGPSILRIQQVVRGDSAAYFCASSPRTGLNSPLHFGNGTRLTVT.

The CDR3 bases are TGCGCCAGCAGCTCGGACAGGGCGGAAAAACTGTTTTTT. Its protein is CASSSDRAEKLFF. This chain connects TRBV5-1 to TRBJ1-4; TRBD1 agrees at 8 bases. Germline CDR1 reads SGHRS; CDR2 reads YFSETQ. V lost 3 bases and J lost 8; bases outside the gene matches: 3. This CDR3 has 13 amino acids.

The CDR3: CSVRQGAYEQYF. DNA for the CDR3: TGCAGCGTGCGACAGGGGGCCTACGAGCAGTACTTC. V is TRBV29-1 and J is TRBJ2-7; TRBD1 matches 9 bases. Germline CDR1 and CDR2: SQVTM and ANQGSEA. The V and J ends lost 6 bases and 2 bases, in that order; junction bases with no gene match: 2. This CDR3 comprises 12 residues.

J is TRBJ1-6 and V is TRBV19; no definite D call. CDR1 is LNHDA and CDR2 is SQIVND in the germline V gene (reference sequence). The CDR3 is 14 amino acids. With 3 bases removed from V and 7 bases from J, the gap between germline ends came to 10 bases. This chain's CDR3 is CASSIEGNNSPLHF. The CDR3 DNA reads TGTGCCAGTAGTATTGAGGGCAACAATTCACCCCTCCACTTT.

The V call is TRBV6-2 or TRBV6-3, the J call TRBJ1-3; D is undetermined. The CDR3 contains 16 residues. The germline V gene encodes CDR1 MNHEY and CDR2 SVGEGT. V was trimmed by 6 bases and J by 0 bases, leaving 15 bases between them. This CDR3 reads CASSVTGRYSGNTIYF. DNA for the CDR3: TGTGCCAGCAGCGTTACGGGTCGATACTCTGGAAACACCATATATTTT.

V and J are TRBV5-8 and TRBJ1-1; D may be TRBD1 (6 bases). Germline V lookup: CDR1 SGHTS, CDR2 YDEGEE. The CDR3 is made up of 11 amino acids. V lost 5 bases to trimming and J lost 8 bases, with 10 bases between them. CDR3 in DNA: TGTGCCAGCAGTGGGGGGGCGGAAGCTTTCTTT. This translates into CASSGGAEAFF.

The chain has TRBV9 and TRBJ2-3, with TRBD2 matching over 8 bases. The germline V gene encodes CDR1 SGDLS and CDR2 YYNGEE. This CDR3 contains 14 residues. V gave up 1 base and J gave up 5 bases; unmatched junction bases: 3. The DNA for the CDR3 is TGTGCCAGCAGCGTACGGCTAGCGGGAGATACGCAGTATTTT. This gives the protein CASSVRLAGDTQYF.

This clone was counted once. V usage is TRBV27 and J usage is TRBJ2-1, with D possibly TRBD1 on 5 matching bases. Between the trimmed V and J ends, which lost 6 bases and 8 bases, there was a span of 17 bases. The CDR3 consists of 14 residues. Germline-derived CDR1 and CDR2 are MNHEY and SMNVEV (reference sequence). In DNA, the CDR3 is TGTGCCAGCAGCCATCAGGGCGCTGTCGATGAGCAGTTCTTC. The encoded protein is CASSHQGAVDEQFF.

The DNA of the CDR3 is TGTGCCACCAGCAGAGATAAAGGACGGGGGGGTAAAGAGACCCAGTACTTC. It yields the protein CATSRDKGRGGKETQYF. V gene TRBV15 combines with J gene TRBJ2-5; 8 bases match TRBD2. The V gene's germline CDR1 is LNHNV and CDR2 YYDKDF (reference sequence). The V and J ends lost 0 bases and 3 bases, in that order; junction bases with no gene match: 9. This CDR3 is built from 17 residues.

The chain combines TRBV10-3 with TRBJ2-7; TRBD1 matches 8 bases. J lost 3 bases, V lost 6 bases, and 4 bases had no gene match. The CDR3 contains 13 residues. The germline V gene encodes CDR1 ENHRY and CDR2 SYGVKD. The CDR3 nucleotides read TGTGCCATCAGAGAGACAGGGGACTACGAGCAGTACTTC. Translating gives CAIRETGDYEQYF.

The chain uses TRBV6-5 and TRBJ2-5; 7 bases are shared with TRBD1. CDR1 and CDR2 (germline): MNHEY, SVGAGI. The CDR3 is made up of 14 amino acids. V was pared by 5 bases and J by 2 bases, with 5 bases of the junction left unmatched. CDR3 residues: CASSNLGQQETQYF. The CDR3, as DNA: TGTGCCAGCAGTAACTTGGGACAGCAAGAGACCCAGTACTTC.

The chain has TRBV27 and TRBJ1-2, with 7 bases lining up with TRBD1. The junction had 7 bases not matched to a gene; V was cut back by 6 bases and J by 0 bases. Germline V CDR1 and CDR2: MNHEY, SMNVEV (reference sequence). The CDR3 sequence is 15 residues long. In DNA, the CDR3 is TGTGCCAGCAGGGGGAACAGGGGTTCTAACTATGGCTACACCTTC. Residues: CASRGNRGSNYGYTF.

V usage is TRBV18 and J usage is TRBJ2-3; D might be TRBD2 (5 bases). The CDR3 is made up of 12 amino acids. From germline, CDR1 is KGHSH and CDR2 LQKENI. Trimming pared 1 base from V and 6 bases from J, leaving 5 bases between. CDR3 DNA: TGTGCCAGCTCACCACGGAGGGATACGCAGTATTTT. This sequence encodes CASSPRRDTQYF.

The V gene is TRBV18, the J gene TRBJ1-1; TRBD1 matches 10 bases. Germline trimming cut 6 bases from V and 11 bases from J; bases unmatched to any gene: 9. CDR3 length: 13 amino acids. CDR1 is KGHSH, CDR2 LQKENI, per germline. The CDR3 here is CASSRDRGQGAFF. The DNA for the CDR3 is TGTGCCAGCTCCCGTGACAGGGGGCAGGGGGCTTTCTTT.

The chain is built from TRBV28 and TRBJ2-5; a weak D match, TRBD2 (5 bases). The V gene lost 1 base and the J gene lost 5 bases, with 17 bases spanning the gap. Germline assignment: CDR1 MDHEN and CDR2 SYDVKM. The CDR3 covers 16 residues. CDR3 in DNA: TGTGCCAGCAGTTTATTACCTCGTGAGGGTTGGGAGACCCAGTACTTC. Protein product: CASSLLPREGWETQYF.

The V and J genes are TRBV29-1 and TRBJ2-7; no clear D gene. Trimming left V 5 bases short and J 5 bases short, with 13 bases between. In germline, CDR1 is SQVTM, CDR2 ANQGSEA. CDR3 length: 12 residues. CDR3 sequence: CSVISSVDEQYF. The CDR3 region has the DNA TGCAGCGTTATCTCGTCGGTGGACGAGCAGTACTTC.